The text below deals with one TCR beta chain. The antigen is unknown. TCRdb's table, derived via immunoSEQ multiplex PCR, lists solely in-frame clones and lacks some. The data hold about 3,000 clones, with approximately 25% observed a single time. The sample belongs to a study of T cells in localized non-small cell lung cancer. Study-level results: Compared with tumor, uninvolved adjacent lung displayed greater T cell clonality, ranking highest overall.

The germline V gene encodes CDR1 LNHDA and CDR2 SQIVND (reference sequence). V shed 5 bases, J shed 8 bases, and the junction held 12 bases outside the gene matches. The CDR3 totals 15 residues. The rearrangement links TRBV19 to TRBJ2-1, with 7 nucleotides matching TRBD2. The clonotype was recovered from a female donor at least 60 years old with stage I lung adenocarcinoma. Material: lung tumor tissue, obtained before any cancer treatment. The CDR3 region is CASSQSAGVMDEQFF. The CDR3 DNA reads as TGTGCCAGTAGTCAGTCTGCGGGAGTTATGGATGAGCAGTTCTTC.